This entry lists 8 T cell receptor beta chains sequenced from one sample in a study of T cells in Graves' hyperthyroidism and ophthalmopathy. Template material for amplifying TCR beta CDR3 regions consisted of RNA transcripts. In the first-round RT-PCR of the TCR CDR3, the HTBI primer set was used. One entry per CDR3 protein, called by TCRdb with MiXCR from the multiplex PCR reads. The sample consists of more than 75,000 distinct CDR3 sequences, over 50% of them appearing once. Sample: blood. Source of these receptors: a woman aged 40 to 55 with Graves' hyperthyroidism.

This chain uses TRBV29-1 with TRBJ2-7; 16 nucleotides align to TRBD2. Germline CDR1 reads SQVTM; CDR2 reads ANQGSEA. The CDR3 contains 16 residues. Losses at the gene ends were 4 bases for V and 2 bases for J; bases not matched to a gene: 5. The CDR3 DNA reads TGCAGCGTTGCGGGACTAGCGGGAGGGGGGCCCTACGAGCAGTACTTC. Translating it yields CSVAGLAGGGPYEQYF.

Many counts were recorded for this clonotype. The genes are TRBV4-2 and TRBJ1-1, with unresolved D. The germline CDR1 and CDR2 sequences are LGHNA and YNFKEQ. The CDR3 length is 14 residues. V shed 1 base and J shed 5 bases, with 11 bases lying between them. In DNA, the CDR3 is TGTGCCAGCAGCCAAGGTGGGGAGGGAACTGAAGCTTTCTTT. Translated, it gives CASSQGGEGTEAFF.

Only a few counts were recorded for this clonotype. This chain uses TRBV30 with TRBJ1-1; no definite D call. Germline V gives CDR1 GTSNPN, CDR2 SVGIG (reference sequence). Between the trimmed V and J ends, which lost 4 bases and 5 bases, there was a span of 17 bases. There are 14 residues in the CDR3. CDR3 in amino acids: CAWTPRNTGTEAFF. The CDR3 nucleotides read TGTGCCTGGACTCCCAGGAATACCGGGACTGAAGCTTTCTTT. Based on the CDR3 plus reference TRBV30 and TRBJ1-1, the full variable domain is SQTIHQWPATLVQPVGSPLSLECTVEGTSNPNLYWYRQAAGRGLQLLFYSVGIGQISSEVPQNLSASRPQDRQFILSSKKLLLSDSGFYLCAWTPRNTGTEAFFGQGTRLTVV.

This clonotype occurred many times. The CDR3 is CASRKQGANNSPLHF. CDR3 in DNA: TGTGCCAGCAGGAAACAGGGGGCAAATAATTCACCCCTCCACTTT. This chain connects TRBV12-3 or TRBV12-4 to TRBJ1-6; TRBD1 matches 9 bases. V shed 6 bases and J 5 bases; nucleotides not matched to a gene: 5. This CDR3 has 15 residues.

This clonotype was detected many times. The CDR3 loop is CASSVPLSGANVLTF. The CDR3 coding sequence is TGTGCCAGCAGCGTACCCCTCTCTGGGGCCAACGTCCTGACTTTC. The J gene is TRBJ2-6, the V gene TRBV9; D uncertain. The CDR3 consists of 15 residues. Germline V gene lookup returns CDR1 SGDLS and CDR2 YYNGEE. The V gene lost 1 base and the J gene lost 0 bases, with 5 bases spanning the gap.

This chain joins TRBV7-4 and TRBJ1-1; 9 bases line up with TRBD1. CDR1 is SGHVT, CDR2 SQSDAQ, per germline. The V gene end was trimmed by 6 bases and the J gene end by 1 base; junction bases not matched to a gene: 6. The CDR3 totals 15 residues. The CDR3, as DNA: TGTGCCAGCAGGGGACCGGGACAGGGGAACACTGAAGCTTTCTTT. Translated, it gives CASRGPGQGNTEAFF.

This clonotype was seen ten or more times. V usage is TRBV7-6 and J usage is TRBJ2-3, with D maybe TRBD2 (5 bases). Trimming removed 1 base from V and 4 bases from J, with 12 bases in between. CDR1 and CDR2 (germline): SGHVS, FNYEAQ. There are 15 residues in the CDR3. The CDR3 coding sequence is TGTGCCAGCAGCTTAGAGGTGGGAGCGGCAGATACGCAGTATTTT. It encodes CASSLEVGAADTQYF.

This clonotype was seen only once. The CDR3 is CSASGDTEAFF. For the CDR3, the DNA is TGCAGTGCCTCAGGGGACACTGAAGCTTTCTTT. This chain connects TRBV20-1 to TRBJ1-1, with D tentatively TRBD1 (6 bases). V shed 6 bases and J shed 3 bases, with 8 bases lying between them. Germline CDR1 DFQATT, CDR2 SNEGSKA (reference sequence). The CDR3 loop spans 11 amino acids.